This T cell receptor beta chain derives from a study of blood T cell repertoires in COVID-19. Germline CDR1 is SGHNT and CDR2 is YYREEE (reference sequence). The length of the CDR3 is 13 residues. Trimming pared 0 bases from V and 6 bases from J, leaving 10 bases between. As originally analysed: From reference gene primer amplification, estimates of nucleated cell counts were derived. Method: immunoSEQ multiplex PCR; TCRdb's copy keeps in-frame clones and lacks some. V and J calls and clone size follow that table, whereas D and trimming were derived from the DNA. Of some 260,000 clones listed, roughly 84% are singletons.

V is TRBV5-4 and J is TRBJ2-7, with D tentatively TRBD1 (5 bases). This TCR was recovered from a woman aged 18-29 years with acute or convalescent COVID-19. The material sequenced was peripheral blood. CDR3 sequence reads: CASSLEGDREQYF. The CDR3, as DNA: TGTGCCAGCAGCTTGGAAGGGGATCGCGAGCAGTACTTC. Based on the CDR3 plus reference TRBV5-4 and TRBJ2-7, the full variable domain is ETGVTQSPTHLIKTRGQQVTLRCSSQSGHNTVSWYQQALGQGPQFIFQYYREEENGRGNFPPRFSGLQFPNYSSELNVNALELDDSALYLCASSLEGDREQYFGPGTRLTVT.